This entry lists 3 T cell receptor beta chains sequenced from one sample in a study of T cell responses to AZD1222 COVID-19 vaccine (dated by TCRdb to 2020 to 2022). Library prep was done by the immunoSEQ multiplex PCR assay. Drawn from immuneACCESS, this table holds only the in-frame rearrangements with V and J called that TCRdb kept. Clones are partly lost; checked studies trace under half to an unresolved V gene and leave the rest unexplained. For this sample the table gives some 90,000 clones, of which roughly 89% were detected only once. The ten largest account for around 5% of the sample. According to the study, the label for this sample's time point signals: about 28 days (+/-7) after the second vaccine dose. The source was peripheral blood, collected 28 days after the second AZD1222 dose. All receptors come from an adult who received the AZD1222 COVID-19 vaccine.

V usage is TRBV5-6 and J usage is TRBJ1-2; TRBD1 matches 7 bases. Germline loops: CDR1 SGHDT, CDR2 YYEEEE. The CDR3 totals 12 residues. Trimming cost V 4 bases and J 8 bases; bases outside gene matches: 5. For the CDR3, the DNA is TGTGCCAGCAGCCTAGACAGGGCGGGCTACACCTTC. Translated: CASSLDRAGYTF.

As DNA, the CDR3 is TGTGCCAGCAGCGGGTTGAACACTGAAGCTTTCTTT. Its translation: CASSGLNTEAFF. V is TRBV7-9 and J is TRBJ1-1; D is unclear. Trimming pared 5 bases from V and 0 bases from J, leaving 4 bases between. The CDR3 has 12 residues. The germline V gene has CDR1 SEHNR and CDR2 FQNEAQ (reference sequence).

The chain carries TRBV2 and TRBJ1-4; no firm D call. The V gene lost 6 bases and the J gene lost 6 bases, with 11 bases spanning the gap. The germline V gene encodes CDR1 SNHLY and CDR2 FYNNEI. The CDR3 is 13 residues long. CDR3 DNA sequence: TGTGCCAGCAGAGGCTCTCGGGATGAAAAACTGTTTTTT. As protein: CASRGSRDEKLFF.